The T cell receptor (beta chain) under discussion was sequenced for a study of blood T cell repertoires in COVID-19. Using immunoSEQ multiplex PCR, the repertoire was profiled, and TCRdb retains in-frame clones only, with some absent. The sample records around 69,000 clones, roughly 76% being singletons. The sequenced material came from peripheral blood. The TCR originated in a woman in her 70s with acute or convalescent COVID-19.

The CDR3 is CSAGDRRYGYTF. DNA for the CDR3: TGCAGCGCTGGGGACAGGAGGTATGGCTACACCTTC. V usage is TRBV29-1 and J usage is TRBJ1-2, with 8 nucleotides matching TRBD1. V was pared by 7 bases and J by 5 bases, with 6 bases of the junction left unmatched. The CDR3 has 12 amino acids. Germline CDR1 reads SQVTM; CDR2 reads ANQGSEA. Drawing the rest from reference TRBV29-1 and TRBJ1-2, the complete variable domain is SAVISQKPSRDICQRGTSLTIQCQVDSQVTMMFWYRQQPGQSLTLIATANQGSEATYESGFVIDKFPISRPNLTFSTLTVSNMSPEDSSIYLCSAGDRRYGYTFGSGTRLTVV.